This T cell receptor beta chain was documented in a study of post-analysis software for immune sequencing data. Study-level results: Compared against controls, patients with multiple sclerosis displayed significantly lower normalized Chao1 diversity. Roughly five TRBV segments appeared more often in patients than in controls, and TRBV5-6, TRBV5-1 and TRBV20-1 were among these.

Unique molecular identifiers were carried by the TCR beta cDNA libraries. TCRdb re-derived calls from the PCR reads in MiXCR, one entry per CDR3 protein. The sample contains about 760,000 distinct CDR3 sequences, 25% to 30% of which appear only once. Germline assignment: CDR1 LGHNA and CDR2 YNFKEQ. V lost 0 bases and J lost 4, with 15 bases in between. The CDR3 runs to 16 residues. This clonotype was seen a few times. Its antigen is unknown. This TCR derives from a girl between 10 and 17 years old with multiple sclerosis. The sequenced sample consisted of blood. The chain carries TRBV4-2 and TRBJ1-2, with D perhaps matching TRBD1 (6 bases). The CDR3 nucleotides read TGTGCCAGCAGCCAAGATCTGGCGGGACAAACCTATGGCTACACCTTC. Translated, it gives CASSQDLAGQTYGYTF.